A single sample is the source of the 10 T cell receptor beta chains below, sequenced in a study of T cells in Graves' hyperthyroidism and ophthalmopathy. TCR beta CDR3 regions were amplified from RNA transcripts. A first-round RT-PCR of the TCR CDR3 used the HTBI primer set. TCRdb used MiXCR to reprocess the multiplex PCR reads, holding one entry per CDR3 protein. The sample holds approximately 610,000 distinct CDR3 sequences, roughly 14% seen once. The specimen was blood. The receptors originated from a woman in her forties with Graves' ophthalmopathy.

This clonotype was observed at least ten times. CDR3 in amino acids: CASSLAGSTALGELFF. Here the CDR3 DNA reads TGCGCCAGCAGCTTGGCCGGGTCGACCGCCCTTGGGGAGCTGTTTTTT. The V call is TRBV5-1, the J call TRBJ2-2, with D unclear. The V end was cut by 0 bases, the J end by 8 bases, with 17 bases between. This CDR3 contains 16 residues. The germline gives CDR1 SGHRS, CDR2 YFSETQ.

This clonotype was seen only a few times. The chain uses TRBV3-1 and TRBJ2-5; 8 bases are shared with TRBD2. The germline V gene has CDR1 LGHDT and CDR2 YNNKEL (reference sequence). CDR3 size: 16 residues. V lost 0 bases, J lost 2 bases, and 5 bases stayed unmatched. The CDR3 loop reads CASSQDLAGGQETQYF. In DNA, the CDR3 is TGTGCCAGCAGCCAAGATTTGGCGGGAGGACAAGAGACCCAGTACTTC.

The chain links TRBV6-2 or TRBV6-3 to TRBJ2-7; D gene uncertain. V was clipped by 6 bases and J by 6 bases, with 15 bases between them. The CDR3 runs to 13 residues. Per germline, CDR1 MNHEY and CDR2 SVGEGT. CDR3 region: CASRMSSRVEQYF. The CDR3 DNA reads as TGTGCCAGCAGAATGTCATCTCGGGTCGAGCAGTACTTC.

This clonotype was observed a handful of times. The chain joins TRBV6-1 to TRBJ1-5, with D uncertain. Trimming shortened V by 3 bases and J by 2 bases, and 14 bases separated the two germline ends. Germline V lookup: CDR1 MNHNS, CDR2 SASEGT. This CDR3 is built from 16 residues. The CDR3 here is CASSEAPRNGNQPQHF. As DNA, the CDR3 is TGTGCCAGCAGTGAGGCCCCGCGGAATGGCAATCAGCCCCAGCATTTT.

This clonotype was detected ten times or more. The chain uses TRBV20-1 and TRBJ2-3, with a possible D match to TRBD2 (6 bases). The CDR3 loop spans 15 amino acids. V lost 2 bases and J 1 base, leaving 13 bases between the germline ends. In germline, CDR1 is DFQATT, CDR2 SNEGSKA (reference sequence). CDR3 region: CSARPVSGGTDTQYF. The DNA for the CDR3 is TGCAGTGCTAGACCCGTCTCGGGAGGCACAGATACGCAGTATTTT.

At least ten counts were recorded for this clonotype. The CDR3, as DNA: TGTGCCAGCAGTGAATTCTACCGCGGCTACACCTTC. It yields the protein CASSEFYRGYTF. The V call is TRBV6-1, the J call TRBJ1-2, with D unresolved. V lost 2 bases, J lost 8 bases, and 9 bases lay in between. CDR3 length equals 12 residues. Germline assignment: CDR1 MNHNS and CDR2 SASEGT.

At least ten counts were recorded for this clonotype. This rearrangement joins TRBV5-1 to TRBJ2-7; TRBD2 is a possible D gene (6 bases). This CDR3 region has 15 residues. The germline V and J ends were trimmed by 7 bases and 4 bases, with 21 bases remaining between them. From germline, CDR1 is SGHRS and CDR2 YFSETQ. CDR3 bases: TGCGCCAGCTCCCGGGACTCCGAAAGTCCGTACGAGCAGTACTTC. This translates into CASSRDSESPYEQYF.

The sample holds many counts of this clonotype. The chain employs TRBV7-3 and TRBJ1-2; D is uncertain. The CDR3 has 15 residues. Germline lookup yields CDR1 SGHTA and CDR2 FQGTGA. Trimming cost V 0 bases and J 6 bases, with 14 bases left between them. The CDR3 region is CASSLTVSGDNGYTF. In nucleotides, the CDR3 is TGTGCCAGCAGCTTAACGGTCTCAGGAGATAATGGCTACACCTTC.

This clonotype was found once. The J gene is TRBJ2-7, the V gene TRBV27; perhaps TRBD2 as D (5 bases). Per the germline V gene, CDR1 is MNHEY and CDR2 is SMNVEV (reference sequence). The V gene lost 6 bases and the J gene lost 4 bases, with 19 bases spanning the gap. This CDR3 is 15 amino acids long. CDR3 region: CASRAPGSGPYEQYF. The CDR3 coding sequence is TGTGCCAGCAGGGCCCCGGGATCGGGCCCTTACGAGCAGTACTTC.

Concerning this clonotype: A read error may produce the germline difference seen at one junction end. The chain recombines TRBV12-3 or TRBV12-4 with TRBJ1-5; TRBD1 might be the D (6 bases). This CDR3 region has 12 residues. CDR3 sequence (DNA): TGTGCCAGCAGTTTATATGGACAGCCCCCGCATTTT. Translating gives CASSLYGQPPHF.